This T cell receptor (beta chain) was retrieved from a study of early T cells in non-severe SARS-CoV-2 infection. The study's findings and limits: Anti-spike CD8 responses were favored in VDJdb matching, and private and CD4 specificities were missed.

This clonotype was recorded at least ten times. Its antigen is currently unknown. V lost 1 base to trimming and J lost 6 bases, with 10 bases between them. Per the germline V gene, CDR1 is MDHEN and CDR2 is SYDVKM. This CDR3 spans 13 amino acids. The library protocol tagged individual cDNA molecules with unique molecular identifiers. TCRdb re-called the 5' RACE reads through MiXCR, storing one row per CDR3 protein. The sample holds 85,000 to 90,000 distinct CDR3 sequences; 14% are singletons and the top ten take under 7.5%. The chain links TRBV28 to TRBJ2-7; a possible D gene is TRBD2 (7 bases). The sample was whole blood. This receptor was taken from an adult who was a healthcare worker with PCR-confirmed SARS-CoV-2 infection or an uninfected control (not recorded which). The CDR3 reads CASSLFRGAEQYF. CDR3 nucleotide sequence: TGTGCCAGCAGTTTATTCCGGGGGGCCGAGCAGTACTTC.